This T cell receptor beta chain was documented in a study of regulatory T cells in long-lasting Graves disease (dated by TCRdb to about 2021). General notes on the study: In the newly diagnosed Graves' disease group, patients had been taking antithyroid drugs for less than 3 months. This study used TCR sequencing and RNA sequencing of peripheral blood to compare persistent Graves' disease patients against newly diagnosed Graves' disease patients. The study was conducted in China and was registered as a clinical trial. A total of about 35 samples underwent TCR sequencing: approximately 13 from persistent and roughly 20 from newly diagnosed Graves' disease patients.

The time point label here, explained by the study, means: newly diagnosed GD, antithyroid drugs for less than 3 months. For both TCR sequencing and RNA sequencing, RNA was extracted from PBMCs using TRIzol. The diagnosis of Graves' disease followed American Thyroid Association guidelines. Recruitment of patients was carried out at an endocrinology department in Xi'an, China. Each patient gave roughly 10 milliliters of peripheral blood, collected in an EDTA anticoagulant tube. Ficoll Paque Plus density gradient separation was used to isolate PBMCs, and no further T cell sorting was performed. An Agilent 2100 Bioanalyzer and agarose gel were used to check RNA quality, and a NanoDrop 2000 was used to measure RNA concentration. Library preparation employed multiplex PCR. Sequencing took place on an Illumina HiSeq 4000. iRepertoire HTBI primers and Arm-PCR amplification of CDR3 regions were used to construct TCR beta libraries. PCR products were gel purified before sequencing. The original methods were these. Across samples, around 62 TRBV and 13 to 15 TRBJ segments were identified and used for gene usage analysis of CDR3 amino acid clonotypes. COPE and FqMerger were used to merge the filtered high-quality paired reads into contigs. BLAST was used to align contigs to the IMGT TRBV, TRBD and TRBJ reference genes, and CDR3 was defined following IMGT. Highly expanded clones were defined as clonotypes with a frequency above 0.1%. Repertoire diversity was measured by Shannon entropy, and V-J evenness by the Gini coefficient. Public clonotypes were defined as clonotypes shared by more than one individual. TCRdb reanalyzed the raw reads on its own, using fastp at Q25 for trimming and MiXCR for clone calling, and kept in-frame beta chains. Each record represents a unique CDR3 protein, reported with the most common genes and DNA among its rows. The V and J calls come from TCRdb's annotation, not from the publication. Within this sample are roughly 440,000 distinct CDR3 sequences, with over 15% of them counted one time only. Jointly, the top ten make up 20% to 25% of the sample.

The CDR3 numbers 14 residues from cysteine through phenylalanine. The kept DNA is CDR3 alone, 42 bases in frame from the first base. V lost 3 bases and J lost 5 bases; the stretch between them is 11 bases long. General findings and caveats noted by the study authors: Compared with newly diagnosed patients, patients with persistent Graves' disease had lower TCR Shannon entropy and fewer highly expanded clones, which suggests clonal expansion. The small sample size was acknowledged by the authors as a limitation that may reduce accuracy. Preferential use of TRBV28, TRBJ1-2 and TRBJ2-5 was observed in persistent disease, whereas TRBV20-1 and TRBJ2-1 were favored in newly diagnosed disease. Persistent patients shared more public clonotypes among themselves (around 2,700) than newly diagnosed patients did (over 950). Because the primary lesion, thyroid tissue, could not be accessed, the study looked at peripheral blood alone. Only the TCR beta chain was sequenced and analyzed.

Many counts were recorded for this clonotype. This receptor's antigen is unknown. The input lacks base qualities; no much larger clone sits a single base away. These records were also assigned to another study, of T cells in Graves' hyperthyroidism and ophthalmopathy. The second paper further reports: Graves' hyperthyroidism was defined as stable when no progression to ophthalmopathy occurred over 18 months of follow-up. The hyperthyroidism patients were between 18 and 65 years old and newly diagnosed, with a disease duration of less than 2 months. Any patient with an uncontrolled infection, another autoimmune disease, pregnancy or lactation was excluded. Diagnoses were established on the basis of clinical symptoms, serum thyroxine and TRAb, thyroid ultrasound, and orbital computed tomography. A first-round RT-PCR of the TCR CDR3 used the HTBI primer set with the Qiagen OneStep RT-PCR kit. Blood samples also contained most of the expanded thyroid clonotypes (frequency above 0.001), which suggests that blood repertoires may reflect thyroid immune responses. Ophthalmopathy was separated from stable hyperthyroidism by a 13 V-J signature model, with about 88% sensitivity and about 81% specificity obtained in cross-validation and 80%/75% obtained in testing. In validation, progression to ophthalmopathy was predicted by the model with 70.59% sensitivity and about 72% specificity, a median of around 5.9 months before onset. To identify TCR V-J signatures that set the groups apart, the researchers used a discovery cohort of 100 patients, made up of around 42 with Graves' ophthalmopathy and some 56 with stable Graves' hyperthyroidism. Prospective prediction of ophthalmopathy was tested in an independent validation cohort of approximately 19 hyperthyroidism patients and around 16 patients who later progressed to ophthalmopathy. The 80 to 100 discovery patients were randomly divided into training and test sets at a 7:3 ratio. The study also compared thyroid tissue and blood T-cell repertoires from about 6 Graves' hyperthyroidism patients. Following sampling, methimazole starting at 30 mg daily was given to hyperthyroidism patients, and high-dose intravenous methylprednisolone was given to ophthalmopathy patients. Libraries were constructed in a second round of multiplex PCR, after which size selection and purification were performed. The libraries were sequenced on an Illumina HiSeq2000 using paired-end 100 bp reads. Raw data were processed with SOAPnuke, discarding reads with adapters, uncalled bases, mean Phred below 15, or no exact constant-primer or identifier match. High-quality paired reads were merged with COPE v1.2.5, and unique nucleotide sequences were defined as clonotypes. Clonotypes were aligned to IMGT TRBV, TRBD and TRBJ reference segments using MiTCR v1.1. The analysis was restricted to V-J combinations with a frequency above 0.0001, which together covered over 99% of the repertoires. A TCS score was defined as the ratio of F50 (clonal expansion) to E x V (chaos), with BLOSUM62-based TCRdist applied between CDR3 peptides within each V-J. Welch's t-statistics and random forest reduced roughly 530 V-J features to about 12, which were used in a naive Bayes classifier (R e1071). No statistical method was used to fix the sample size in advance, and group allocation was not hidden from the investigators. The paper reports TCR Vbeta CDR3 sequencing of 130 to 150 peripheral blood samples: around 41 ophthalmopathy, approximately 74 hyperthyroidism and roughly 17 progressor patients.

The TCR comes from a woman between 18 and 30 years old with Graves disease. Donor details come from another sample of the same person, matched by shared clones. Specimen: peripheral blood mononuclear cells (PBMCs), collected at new diagnosis, from a patient treated with antithyroid drugs. The chain is made from TRBV12-3 or TRBV12-4 and TRBJ2-1; the D gene is perhaps TRBD2, from 5 matching bases. The DNA reads TGTGCCAGCAGTTTGCGGGCGCGGGACAATGAGCAGTTCTTC. It specifies CASSLRARDNEQFF.